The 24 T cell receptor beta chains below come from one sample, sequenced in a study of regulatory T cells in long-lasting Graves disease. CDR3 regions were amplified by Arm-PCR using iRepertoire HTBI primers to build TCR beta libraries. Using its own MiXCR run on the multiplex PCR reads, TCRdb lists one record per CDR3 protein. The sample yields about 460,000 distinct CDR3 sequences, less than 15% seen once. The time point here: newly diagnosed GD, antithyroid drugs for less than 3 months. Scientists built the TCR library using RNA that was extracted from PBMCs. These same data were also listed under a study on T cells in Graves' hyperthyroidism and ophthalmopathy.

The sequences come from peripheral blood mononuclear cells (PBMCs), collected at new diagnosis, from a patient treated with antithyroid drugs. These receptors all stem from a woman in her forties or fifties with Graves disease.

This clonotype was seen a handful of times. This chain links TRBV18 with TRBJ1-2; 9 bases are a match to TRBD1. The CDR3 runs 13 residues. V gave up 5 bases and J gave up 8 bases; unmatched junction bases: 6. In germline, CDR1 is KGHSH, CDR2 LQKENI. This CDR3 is CASSGRDRVGYTF. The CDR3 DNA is TGTGCCAGCTCAGGCCGGGACAGGGTCGGCTACACCTTC.

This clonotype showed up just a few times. CDR3 loop: CASSLFGQGRGYGYTF. For the CDR3, the DNA is TGTGCCAGCAGTTTATTTGGGCAGGGTAGGGGTTATGGCTACACCTTC. This sequence joins TRBV27 and TRBJ1-2; D might be TRBD1 (5 bases). Trimming cost V 1 base and J 5 bases, with 17 bases left between them. Germline-derived CDR1 and CDR2 are MNHEY and SMNVEV (reference sequence). This CDR3 has 16 residues.

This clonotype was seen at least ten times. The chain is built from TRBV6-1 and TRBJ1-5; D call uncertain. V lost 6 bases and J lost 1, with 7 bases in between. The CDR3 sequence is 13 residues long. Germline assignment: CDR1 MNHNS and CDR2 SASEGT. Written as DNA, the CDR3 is TGTGCCAGCAGAGGACCGAGCAATCAGCCCCAGCATTTT. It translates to CASRGPSNQPQHF.

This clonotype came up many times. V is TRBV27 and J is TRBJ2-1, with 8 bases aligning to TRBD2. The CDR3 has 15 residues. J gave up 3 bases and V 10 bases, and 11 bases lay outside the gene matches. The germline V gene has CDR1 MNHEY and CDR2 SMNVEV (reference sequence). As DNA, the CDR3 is TGTGCCACCTCGCGGAGGGGACTAGTCTACAATGAGCAGTTCTTC. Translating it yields CATSRRGLVYNEQFF.

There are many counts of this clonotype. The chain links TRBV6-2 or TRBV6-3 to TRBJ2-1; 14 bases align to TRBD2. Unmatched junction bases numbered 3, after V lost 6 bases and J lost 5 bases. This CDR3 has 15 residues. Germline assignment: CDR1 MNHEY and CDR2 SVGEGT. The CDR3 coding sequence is TGTGCCAGCAGCCGACTAGCGGGAGGGCACAATGAGCAGTTCTTC. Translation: CASSRLAGGHNEQFF.

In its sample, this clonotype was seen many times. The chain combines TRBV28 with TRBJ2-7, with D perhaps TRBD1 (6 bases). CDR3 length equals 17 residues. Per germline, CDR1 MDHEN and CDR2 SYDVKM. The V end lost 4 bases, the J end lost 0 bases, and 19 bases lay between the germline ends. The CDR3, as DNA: TGTGCCAGCAGTTCCCAACCCCCGATGACAGGCTCCTACGAGCAGTACTTC. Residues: CASSSQPPMTGSYEQYF.

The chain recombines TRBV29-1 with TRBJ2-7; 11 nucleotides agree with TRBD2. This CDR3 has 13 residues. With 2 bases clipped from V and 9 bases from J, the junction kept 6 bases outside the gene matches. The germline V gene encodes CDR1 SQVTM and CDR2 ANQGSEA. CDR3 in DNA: TGCAGCGTTGAACTTAGACTAGCGGGAAGGCAGTACTTC. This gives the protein CSVELRLAGRQYF.

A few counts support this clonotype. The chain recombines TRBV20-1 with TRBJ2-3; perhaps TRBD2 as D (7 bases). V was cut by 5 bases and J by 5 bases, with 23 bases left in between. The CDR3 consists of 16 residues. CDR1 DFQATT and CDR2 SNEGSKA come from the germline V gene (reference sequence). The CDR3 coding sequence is TGCAGTGCTTCGTCCGATGGGAGGGGGGGTGGAGATACGCAGTATTTT. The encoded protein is CSASSDGRGGGDTQYF.

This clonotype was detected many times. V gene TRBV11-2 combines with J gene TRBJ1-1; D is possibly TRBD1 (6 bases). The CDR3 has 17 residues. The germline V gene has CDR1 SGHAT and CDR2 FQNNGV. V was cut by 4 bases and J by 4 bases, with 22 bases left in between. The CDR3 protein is CASSSKTSAGGGTEAFF. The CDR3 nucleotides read TGTGCCAGCAGCTCCAAAACGTCGGCGGGGGGCGGCACTGAAGCTTTCTTT.

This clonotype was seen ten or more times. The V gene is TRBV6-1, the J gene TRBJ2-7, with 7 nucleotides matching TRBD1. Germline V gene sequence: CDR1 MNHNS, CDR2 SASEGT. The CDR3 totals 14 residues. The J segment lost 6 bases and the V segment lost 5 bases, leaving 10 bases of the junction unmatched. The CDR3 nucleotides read TGTGCCAGCAGTACCATGGACAGGTGGGGCGAGCAGTACTTC. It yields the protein CASSTMDRWGEQYF.

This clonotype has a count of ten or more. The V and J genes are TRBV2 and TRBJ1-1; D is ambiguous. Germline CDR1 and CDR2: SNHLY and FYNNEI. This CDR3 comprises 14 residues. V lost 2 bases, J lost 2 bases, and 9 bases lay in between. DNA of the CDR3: TGTGCCAGCAGTGAATTGGTCAGTAACACTGAAGCTTTCTTT. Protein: CASSELVSNTEAFF.

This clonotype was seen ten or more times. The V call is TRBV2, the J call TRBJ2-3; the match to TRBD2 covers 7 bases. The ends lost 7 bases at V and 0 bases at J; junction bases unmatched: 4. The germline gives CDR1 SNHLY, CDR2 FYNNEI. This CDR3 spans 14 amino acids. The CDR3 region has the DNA TGTGCCAGCAAGGGACTACAAAGCACAGATACGCAGTATTTT. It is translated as CASKGLQSTDTQYF.

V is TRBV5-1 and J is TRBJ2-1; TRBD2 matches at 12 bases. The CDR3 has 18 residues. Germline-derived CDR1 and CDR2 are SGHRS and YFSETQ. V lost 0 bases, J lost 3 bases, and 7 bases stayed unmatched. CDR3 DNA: TGCGCCAGCAGCTTGGAGACTAGCGGGAGTTGGGGCTACAATGAGCAGTTCTTC. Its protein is CASSLETSGSWGYNEQFF.

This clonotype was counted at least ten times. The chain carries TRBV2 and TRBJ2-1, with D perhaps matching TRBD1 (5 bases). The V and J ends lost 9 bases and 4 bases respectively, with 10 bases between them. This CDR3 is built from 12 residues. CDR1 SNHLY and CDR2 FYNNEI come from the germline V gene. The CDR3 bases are TGTGCCAGGGGGCTAGGGTACAATGAGCAGTTCTTC. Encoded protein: CARGLGYNEQFF.

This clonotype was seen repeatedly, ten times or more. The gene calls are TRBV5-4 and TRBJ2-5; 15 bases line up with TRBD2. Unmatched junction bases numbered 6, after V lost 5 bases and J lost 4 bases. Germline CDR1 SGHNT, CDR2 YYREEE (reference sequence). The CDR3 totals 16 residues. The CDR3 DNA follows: TGTGCCAGCAGAACGGGACTAGCGGGAGGTGGAGAGACCCAGTACTTC. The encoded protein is CASRTGLAGGGETQYF.

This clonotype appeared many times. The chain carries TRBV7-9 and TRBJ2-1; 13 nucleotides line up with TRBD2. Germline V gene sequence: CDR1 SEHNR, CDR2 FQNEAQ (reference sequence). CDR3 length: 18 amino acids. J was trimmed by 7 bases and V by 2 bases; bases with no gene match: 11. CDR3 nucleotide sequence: TGTGCCAGCAGCTTAAAAACTAGCGGGAGGGCCGAGTTGAATGAGCAGTTCTTC. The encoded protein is CASSLKTSGRAELNEQFF.

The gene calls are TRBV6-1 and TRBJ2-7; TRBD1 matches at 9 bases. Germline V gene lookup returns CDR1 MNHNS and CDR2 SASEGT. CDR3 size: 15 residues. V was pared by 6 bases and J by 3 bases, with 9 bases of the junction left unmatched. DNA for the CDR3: TGTGCCAGCAGCCGAACCGGGACAGGGATCTACGAGCAGTACTTC. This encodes CASSRTGTGIYEQYF.

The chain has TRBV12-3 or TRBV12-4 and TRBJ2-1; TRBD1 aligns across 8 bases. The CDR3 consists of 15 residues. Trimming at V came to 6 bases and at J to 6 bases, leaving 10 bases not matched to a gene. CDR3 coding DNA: TGTGCCAGCAGCAAAACAGGGGGTGGTGGCAATGAGCAGTTCTTC. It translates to CASSKTGGGGNEQFF.

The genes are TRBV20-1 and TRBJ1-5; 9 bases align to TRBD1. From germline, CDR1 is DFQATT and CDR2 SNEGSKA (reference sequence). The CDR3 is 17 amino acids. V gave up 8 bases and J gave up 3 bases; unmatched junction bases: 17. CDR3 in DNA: TGCAGTACTAAGAAAGACCCGGACAGGGGATACAATCAGCCCCAGCATTTT. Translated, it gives CSTKKDPDRGYNQPQHF.

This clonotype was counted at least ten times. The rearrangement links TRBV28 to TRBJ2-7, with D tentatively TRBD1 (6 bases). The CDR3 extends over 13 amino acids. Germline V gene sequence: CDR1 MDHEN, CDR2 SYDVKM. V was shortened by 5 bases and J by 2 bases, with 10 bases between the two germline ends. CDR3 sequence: CASSDGQTYEQYF. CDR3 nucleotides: TGTGCCAGCAGTGATGGACAGACCTACGAGCAGTACTTC.

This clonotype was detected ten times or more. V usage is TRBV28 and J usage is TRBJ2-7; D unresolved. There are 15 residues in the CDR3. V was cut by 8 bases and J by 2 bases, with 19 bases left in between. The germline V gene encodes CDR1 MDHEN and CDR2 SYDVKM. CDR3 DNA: TGTGCCAGCCTGCGAAAAAATACTCGGCCCTACGAGCAGTACTTC. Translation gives CASLRKNTRPYEQYF.

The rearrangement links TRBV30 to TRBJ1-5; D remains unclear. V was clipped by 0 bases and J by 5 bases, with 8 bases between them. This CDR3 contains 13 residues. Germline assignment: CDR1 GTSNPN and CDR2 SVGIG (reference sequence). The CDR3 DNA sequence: TGTGCCTGGAGTGTAGGAAAAGATCAGCCCCAGCATTTT. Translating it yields CAWSVGKDQPQHF.

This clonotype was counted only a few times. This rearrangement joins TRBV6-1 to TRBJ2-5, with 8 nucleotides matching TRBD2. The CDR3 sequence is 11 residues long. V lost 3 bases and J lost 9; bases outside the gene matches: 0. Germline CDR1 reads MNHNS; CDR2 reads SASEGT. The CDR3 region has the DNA TGTGCCAGCAGTGAGGGACTAGCCCAGTACTTC. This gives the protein CASSEGLAQYF.

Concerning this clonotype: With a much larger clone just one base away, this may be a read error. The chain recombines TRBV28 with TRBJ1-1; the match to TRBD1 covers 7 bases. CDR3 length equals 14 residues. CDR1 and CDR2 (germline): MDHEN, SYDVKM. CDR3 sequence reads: CASRTGTVNTEVFF. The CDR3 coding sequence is TGTGCCAGCAGGACCGGGACAGTAAACACTGAAGTTTTCTTT.